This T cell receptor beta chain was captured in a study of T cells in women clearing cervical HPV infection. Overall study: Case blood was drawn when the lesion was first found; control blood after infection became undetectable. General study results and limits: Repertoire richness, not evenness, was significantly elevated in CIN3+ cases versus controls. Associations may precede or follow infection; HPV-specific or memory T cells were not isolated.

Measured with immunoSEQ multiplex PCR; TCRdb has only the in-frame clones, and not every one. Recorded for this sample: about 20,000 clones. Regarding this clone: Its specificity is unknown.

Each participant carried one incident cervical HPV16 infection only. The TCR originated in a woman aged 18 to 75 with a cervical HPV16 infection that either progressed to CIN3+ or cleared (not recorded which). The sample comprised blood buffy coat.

The sequenced part of the CDR3 DNA is TGTGCCAGTAGTATCGGAAATACAGGGTTTTCGAATGAAAAA. This sequence encodes CASSIGNTGFSNEK. From start to end, the CDR3 is CASSIGNTGFSNEKLFF. The chain recombines TRBV19 with TRBJ1-4; D might be TRBD1 (6 bases). Sequencing ends 3 residues short of the CDR3 end; the germline J gene provides the rest. There are 17 residues in the CDR3. V lost 3 bases, J lost 5 bases, and 19 bases lay in between. Germline V CDR1 and CDR2: LNHDA, SQIVND (reference sequence).